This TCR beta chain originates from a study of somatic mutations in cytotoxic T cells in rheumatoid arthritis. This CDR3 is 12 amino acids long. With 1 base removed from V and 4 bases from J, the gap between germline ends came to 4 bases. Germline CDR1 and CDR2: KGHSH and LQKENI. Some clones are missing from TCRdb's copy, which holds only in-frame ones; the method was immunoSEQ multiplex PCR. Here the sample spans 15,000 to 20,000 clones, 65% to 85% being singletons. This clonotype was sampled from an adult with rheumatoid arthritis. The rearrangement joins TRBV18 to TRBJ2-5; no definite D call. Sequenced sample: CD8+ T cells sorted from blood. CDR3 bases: TGTGCCAGCTCACCACGGGGAGAGACCCAGTACTTC. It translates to CASSPRGETQYF. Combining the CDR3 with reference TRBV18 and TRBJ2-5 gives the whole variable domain NAGVMQNPRHLVRRRGQEARLRCSPMKGHSHVYWYRQLPEEGLKFMVYLQKENIIDESGMPKERFSAEFPKEGPSILRIQQVVRGDSAAYFCASSPRGETQYFGPGTRLLVL.